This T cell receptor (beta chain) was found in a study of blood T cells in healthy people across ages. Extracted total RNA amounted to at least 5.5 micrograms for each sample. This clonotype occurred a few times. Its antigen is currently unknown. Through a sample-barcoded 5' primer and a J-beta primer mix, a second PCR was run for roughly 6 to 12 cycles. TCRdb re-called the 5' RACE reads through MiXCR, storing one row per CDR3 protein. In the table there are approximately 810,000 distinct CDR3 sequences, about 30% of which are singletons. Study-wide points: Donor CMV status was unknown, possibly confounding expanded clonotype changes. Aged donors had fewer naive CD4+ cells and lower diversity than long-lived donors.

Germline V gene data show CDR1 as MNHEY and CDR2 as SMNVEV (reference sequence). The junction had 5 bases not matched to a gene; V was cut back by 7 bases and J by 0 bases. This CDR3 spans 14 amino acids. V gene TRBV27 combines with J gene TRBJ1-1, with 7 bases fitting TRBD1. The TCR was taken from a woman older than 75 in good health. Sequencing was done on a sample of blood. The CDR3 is CASKLTGMNTEAFF. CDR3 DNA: TGTGCCAGCAAACTGACAGGGATGAACACTGAAGCTTTCTTT.